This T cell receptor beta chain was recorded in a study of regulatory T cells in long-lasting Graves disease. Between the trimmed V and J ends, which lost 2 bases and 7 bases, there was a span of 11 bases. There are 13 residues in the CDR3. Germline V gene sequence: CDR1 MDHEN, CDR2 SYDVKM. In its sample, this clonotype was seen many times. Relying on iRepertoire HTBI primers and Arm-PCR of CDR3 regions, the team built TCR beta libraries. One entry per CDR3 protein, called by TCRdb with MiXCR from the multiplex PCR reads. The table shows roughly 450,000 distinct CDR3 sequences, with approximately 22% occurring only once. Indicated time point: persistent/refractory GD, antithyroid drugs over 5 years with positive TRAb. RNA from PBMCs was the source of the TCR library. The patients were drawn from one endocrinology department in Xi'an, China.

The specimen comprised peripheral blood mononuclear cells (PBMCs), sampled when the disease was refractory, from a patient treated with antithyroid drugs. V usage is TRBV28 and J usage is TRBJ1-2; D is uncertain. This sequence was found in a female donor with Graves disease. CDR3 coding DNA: TGTGCCAGCAGTTTAGAGGACGGGATTGGCTACACCTTC. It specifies CASSLEDGIGYTF.